The rows below give T cell receptor beta chains drawn from one sample of a study of blood T cells in healthy people across ages. Each CDR3 protein gets one entry after TCRdb re-called the 5' RACE reads with MiXCR. The table has about 810,000 distinct CDR3 sequences, about 34% seen once. The sample consisted of blood. These receptors originate from a man younger than 35 in good health. The CDR3 runs from the conserved cysteine through the conserved F or W. Fields, in order: V gene, J gene, clone size, D gene, CDR3 DNA, CDR3 protein. The D gene is left open where the match is weak. Only some rows state a clone size, as once, few, many or a class for expanded clones.

V gene: TRBV9; J gene: TRBJ2-1; clone size: many; D gene: TRBD1; CDR3 DNA: TGTGCCAGCAGCGCCCGGGACAGGGGTTACAATGAGCAGTTCTTC; CDR3 protein: CASSARDRGYNEQFF
V gene: TRBV6-5; J gene: TRBJ2-7; clone size: NA; D gene: TRBD2; CDR3 DNA: TGTGCCAGCAGTACACGGGGGGGCTGGCTCGCCTACGAGCAGTACTTC; CDR3 protein: CASSTRGGWLAYEQYF
V gene: TRBV6-5; J gene: TRBJ2-3; clone size: NA; D gene: NA; CDR3 DNA: TGTGCCAGCAGCCGGGACATTCAGGGGACAGATACGCAGTATTTT; CDR3 protein: CASSRDIQGTDTQYF
V gene: TRBV20-1; J gene: TRBJ2-3; clone size: NA; D gene: TRBD2; CDR3 DNA: TGCAGTGTCGGCGGGGGGATCACAGATACGCAGTATTTT; CDR3 protein: CSVGGGITDTQYF
V gene: TRBV20-1; J gene: TRBJ1-4; clone size: NA; D gene: TRBD1; CDR3 DNA: TGCAGTGCTAGAGATGCCGGGCAGGGGGCCGGTGAAAAACTGTTTTTT; CDR3 protein: CSARDAGQGAGEKLFF
V gene: TRBV12-3/TRBV12-4; J gene: TRBJ1-2; clone size: few; D gene: TRBD1; CDR3 DNA: TGTGCCAGCAGGCTACAGACAGGGTCAGCCTATGGCTACACCTTC; CDR3 protein: CASRLQTGSAYGYTF
V gene: TRBV4-2; J gene: TRBJ2-5; clone size: NA; D gene: NA; CDR3 DNA: TGTGCCAGCAGCCAATACCTTTACCAAGAGACCCAGTACTTC; CDR3 protein: CASSQYLYQETQYF
V gene: TRBV7-2; J gene: TRBJ1-1; clone size: NA; D gene: TRBD1; CDR3 DNA: TGTGCCAGCAGCGCGACAGGGGGCGTCACTGAAGCTTTCTTT; CDR3 protein: CASSATGGVTEAFF
V gene: TRBV30; J gene: TRBJ1-2; clone size: NA; D gene: NA; CDR3 DNA: TGTGCCTGGAGACCAGGGAACCGCTATGGCTACACCTTC; CDR3 protein: CAWRPGNRYGYTF
V gene: TRBV20-1; J gene: TRBJ2-7; clone size: NA; D gene: TRBD2; CDR3 DNA: TGCAGTGCTAGAGATTATGGAGCGGGAGGCCCCTACAATGAGCAGTACTTC; CDR3 protein: CSARDYGAGGPYNEQYF
V gene: TRBV2; J gene: TRBJ1-4; clone size: NA; D gene: TRBD1; CDR3 DNA: TGTGCCAGCAGCGCCGGACCGGACAGGGTAGATGAAAAACTGTTTTTT; CDR3 protein: CASSAGPDRVDEKLFF
V gene: TRBV9; J gene: TRBJ2-1; clone size: NA; D gene: NA; CDR3 DNA: TGTGCCAGCAGCGTAGATCGAAGGTGGGTGAATGAGCAGTTCTTC; CDR3 protein: CASSVDRRWVNEQFF
V gene: TRBV6-5; J gene: TRBJ2-5; clone size: NA; D gene: TRBD1; CDR3 DNA: TGTGCCAGCCTCGGACAGGGAGGAGAGACCCAGTACTTC; CDR3 protein: CASLGQGGETQYF
V gene: TRBV7-8; J gene: TRBJ1-5; clone size: NA; D gene: NA; CDR3 DNA: TGTGCCAGCAGCTTAGGGGGGAGTGGATCGCCCCAGCATTTT; CDR3 protein: CASSLGGSGSPQHF
V gene: TRBV6-6; J gene: TRBJ2-2; clone size: few; D gene: NA; CDR3 DNA: TGTGCCAGCAGTACCGGGGATAACACCGGGGAGCTGTTTTTT; CDR3 protein: CASSTGDNTGELFF
V gene: TRBV5-1; J gene: TRBJ2-1; clone size: many; D gene: NA; CDR3 DNA: TGCGCCAGCAGCTTGGCCGGTGACAGCAGCTCCTACAATGAGCAGTTCTTC; CDR3 protein: CASSLAGDSSSYNEQFF
V gene: TRBV6-2/TRBV6-3; J gene: TRBJ2-1; clone size: NA; D gene: NA; CDR3 DNA: TGTGCCAGCAGTTACTGGCAATGGAGGAGTGAGCAGTTCTTC; CDR3 protein: CASSYWQWRSEQFF
V gene: TRBV7-9; J gene: TRBJ2-5; clone size: once; D gene: TRBD1; CDR3 DNA: TGTGCCAGCAGCTTAGTCCGCGGTCGACAGGGGAGGGAGACCCAGTACTTC; CDR3 protein: CASSLVRGRQGRETQYF
V gene: TRBV20-1; J gene: TRBJ1-5; clone size: NA; D gene: NA; CDR3 DNA: TGCAGTGCCACAAGGGGAAGCAATCAGCCCCAGCATTTT; CDR3 protein: CSATRGSNQPQHF
V gene: TRBV20-1; J gene: TRBJ1-2; clone size: NA; D gene: NA; CDR3 DNA: TGCAGTGCGGCGGGGGCCTTCTATGGCTACACCTTC; CDR3 protein: CSAAGAFYGYTF
V gene: TRBV12-3/TRBV12-4; J gene: TRBJ2-3; clone size: NA; D gene: TRBD1; CDR3 DNA: TGTGCCAGCGACACGACCCGGGACAGGGGGCGAGAAGATACGCAGTATTTT; CDR3 protein: CASDTTRDRGREDTQYF
V gene: TRBV12-3/TRBV12-4; J gene: TRBJ1-5; clone size: few; D gene: NA; CDR3 DNA: TGTGCCAGCTCGATGGGGTTCCAGCCCCAGCATTTT; CDR3 protein: CASSMGFQPQHF
V gene: TRBV6-6; J gene: TRBJ1-1; clone size: NA; D gene: NA; CDR3 DNA: TGTGCCAGCACCCAACCCGGGGATACTGAAGCTTTCTTT; CDR3 protein: CASTQPGDTEAFF
V gene: TRBV5-1; J gene: TRBJ2-1; clone size: few; D gene: TRBD2; CDR3 DNA: TGCGCCAGCAGCGCGGGAGGGTCATCTGGGAATGAGCAGTTCTTC; CDR3 protein: CASSAGGSSGNEQFF
V gene: TRBV12-3/TRBV12-4; J gene: TRBJ2-7; clone size: NA; D gene: NA; CDR3 DNA: TGTGCCAGCAGCCCCAGCGTAGGGGGGGTCTCCTACGAGCAGTACTTC; CDR3 protein: CASSPSVGGVSYEQYF
V gene: TRBV27; J gene: TRBJ1-2; clone size: NA; D gene: NA; CDR3 DNA: TGTGCCTCCCTAGACATGGGTGGTGGCTACACCTTC; CDR3 protein: CASLDMGGGYTF
V gene: TRBV15; J gene: TRBJ2-5; clone size: many; D gene: NA; CDR3 DNA: TGTGCCACCAGCAGAGATACGGAGACCCAGTACTTC; CDR3 protein: CATSRDTETQYF
V gene: TRBV20-1; J gene: TRBJ2-2; clone size: few; D gene: NA; CDR3 DNA: TGCAGTGCTAGACCGATGGGGATAGGGACCGGGGAGCTGTTTTTT; CDR3 protein: CSARPMGIGTGELFF
V gene: TRBV2; J gene: TRBJ1-6; clone size: NA; D gene: NA; CDR3 DNA: TGTGCCAGCAGGACTTATTCACCCCCCCACTTT; CDR3 protein: CASRTYSPPHF
V gene: TRBV27; J gene: TRBJ2-5; clone size: NA; D gene: NA; CDR3 DNA: TGTGCCAGCAGTGTAACCTCTCGAGAGACCCAGTACTTC; CDR3 protein: CASSVTSRETQYF
V gene: TRBV10-3; J gene: TRBJ2-1; clone size: few; D gene: NA; CDR3 DNA: TGTGCCATCAGTGAAACCAGCGACAATGAGCAGTTCTTC; CDR3 protein: CAISETSDNEQFF
V gene: TRBV12-3/TRBV12-4; J gene: TRBJ1-2; clone size: many; D gene: NA; CDR3 DNA: TGTGCCAGCAGTTTGATCTCCAGGGGTGATGGCTACACCTTC; CDR3 protein: CASSLISRGDGYTF
V gene: TRBV10-3; J gene: TRBJ1-1; clone size: NA; D gene: TRBD1; CDR3 DNA: TGTGCCATCAGTGAGGACAGGGGTGCCACTGAAGCTTTCTTT; CDR3 protein: CAISEDRGATEAFF
V gene: TRBV19; J gene: TRBJ1-5; clone size: NA; D gene: NA; CDR3 DNA: TGTGCCAGTAGTACAGCCGATAGCAATCAGCCCCAGCATTTT; CDR3 protein: CASSTADSNQPQHF
V gene: TRBV7-2; J gene: TRBJ2-3; clone size: few; D gene: NA; CDR3 DNA: TGTGCCAGCAGCCCACAATGGGGCAACACAGGAGATACGCAGTATTTT; CDR3 protein: CASSPQWGNTGDTQYF
V gene: TRBV10-3; J gene: TRBJ1-5; clone size: NA; D gene: NA; CDR3 DNA: TGTGCCATCAGTGATGGTAATCAGCCCCAGCATTTT; CDR3 protein: CAISDGNQPQHF
V gene: TRBV7-3; J gene: TRBJ2-2; clone size: few; D gene: NA; CDR3 DNA: TGTGCCAGCAGCCTACCCGAATCTGGGGAGCTGTTTTTT; CDR3 protein: CASSLPESGELFF
V gene: TRBV21-1; J gene: TRBJ1-2; clone size: many; D gene: NA; CDR3 DNA: TGTGCCAGCAAGGACAGGGGAACTGGTGGCTACACCTTC; CDR3 protein: CASKDRGTGGYTF
V gene: TRBV20-1; J gene: TRBJ1-5; clone size: NA; D gene: NA; CDR3 DNA: TGCAGTGCTGGAGGGGTGGCCAATCAGCCCCAGCATTTT; CDR3 protein: CSAGGVANQPQHF
V gene: TRBV12-3/TRBV12-4; J gene: TRBJ1-5; clone size: NA; D gene: NA; CDR3 DNA: TGTGCCAGCACCACAGGGAGACATCAGCCCCAGCATTTT; CDR3 protein: CASTTGRHQPQHF
V gene: TRBV12-3/TRBV12-4; J gene: TRBJ1-1; clone size: few; D gene: NA; CDR3 DNA: TGTGCCAGCAGATGTGAGTGGCAGGTGAACACTGAAGCTTTCTTT; CDR3 protein: CASRCEWQVNTEAFF
V gene: TRBV20-1; J gene: TRBJ1-1; clone size: few; D gene: NA; CDR3 DNA: TGCAGTGCTAGTGTGGGTCAGATGAACACTGAAGCTTTCTTT; CDR3 protein: CSASVGQMNTEAFF
V gene: TRBV28; J gene: TRBJ1-2; clone size: NA; D gene: TRBD1; CDR3 DNA: TGTGCCAGCAGTTTGGGGTCAGGGGGCGGTGGCTACACCTTC; CDR3 protein: CASSLGSGGGGYTF
V gene: TRBV12-3/TRBV12-4; J gene: TRBJ1-2; clone size: many; D gene: NA; CDR3 DNA: TGTGCCAGCAGTCCGGGACGGCAAGGCTACACCTTC; CDR3 protein: CASSPGRQGYTF
V gene: TRBV12-3/TRBV12-4; J gene: TRBJ1-5; clone size: NA; D gene: NA; CDR3 DNA: TGTGCCAGCAGTTTAGGGTTCGTGGGAGGCCAGCCCCAGCATTTT; CDR3 protein: CASSLGFVGGQPQHF
V gene: TRBV6-1; J gene: TRBJ2-7; clone size: NA; D gene: TRBD2; CDR3 DNA: TGTGCCAGCAGTACATTACTAGCGGGGGGCCCGAGCTCCTACAATGAGCAGTACTTC; CDR3 protein: CASSTLLAGGPSSYNEQYF
V gene: TRBV20-1; J gene: TRBJ2-1; clone size: NA; D gene: TRBD2; CDR3 DNA: TGCAGTGCTAGAGCCACAGAGACTAGCGGGGTTTATGAGCAGTTCTTC; CDR3 protein: CSARATETSGVYEQFF
V gene: TRBV9; J gene: TRBJ2-1; clone size: few; D gene: NA; CDR3 DNA: TGTGCCAGCAGCCCTCGTTTGGCGTCAGCGGACGAGCAGTTCTTC; CDR3 protein: CASSPRLASADEQFF
V gene: TRBV12-3/TRBV12-4; J gene: TRBJ1-4; clone size: many; D gene: NA; CDR3 DNA: TGTGCCAGCAGTTTCGTGGGGGAAAAACTGTTTTTT; CDR3 protein: CASSFVGEKLFF
V gene: TRBV29-1; J gene: TRBJ2-1; clone size: NA; D gene: NA; CDR3 DNA: TGCAGCGTTGACCCGCAGGAGATCTCCTACAATGAGCAGTTCTTC; CDR3 protein: CSVDPQEISYNEQFF